This T cell receptor beta chain was sequenced during a study of T-cell reconstitution after alpha-beta-depleted transplantation in children. This clonotype came up a few times. TCRbeta library preparation incorporated unique molecular identifiers. TCRdb redid the calling of the PCR reads with MiXCR, one entry per CDR3 protein. Counted here are approximately 390,000 distinct CDR3 sequences, 11% occurring once; the ten biggest clones make up over 4.5%. From germline, CDR1 is KGHDR and CDR2 SFDVKD. Trimming cost V 4 bases and J 5 bases; bases outside gene matches: 4. The CDR3 consists of 14 residues. The chain has TRBV24-1 and TRBJ1-5; 7 bases align to TRBD1. The material sequenced was PBMCs from the stem cell graft donor, taken from the stem cell graft. This clonotype was obtained from a human donor who donated a stem cell graft to a child with acute myeloid leukemia. The CDR3 loop reads CATSDRQGHQPQHF. Here the CDR3 DNA reads TGTGCCACCAGTGACCGACAGGGACATCAGCCCCAGCATTTT.